The source of this T cell receptor beta chain is a study of untreated major depressive disorder. Controls never had mood disorders and self-rated depressive symptoms at 5 or less. Produced via immunoSEQ multiplex PCR; TCRdb's table is partial and in-frame only. The sample records about 21,000 clones, just under 90% being singletons. This CDR3 has 15 amino acids. V was pared by 2 bases and J by 6 bases, with 9 bases of the junction left unmatched. CDR1 is SGHRS and CDR2 is YFSETQ in the germline V gene. Study-wide results and limits: Compared with controls, depressed patients showed more TRBV05-01 (Vbeta 5.1) usage in CD4+ T cells. Three preselected Vbeta families were the sole sequencing comparisons. In every subject, the five largest TRBV05-01 clones were private.

About this clone itself: The antigen remains unidentified.

The receptor comes from a woman in her 40s in good health. This chain uses TRBV5-1 with TRBJ1-1, with 8 nucleotides matching TRBD1. The sequenced material came from CD4+ T cells from PBMCs. The CDR3 region is CASSLGRQGKSEAFF. CDR3 DNA sequence: TGCGCCAGCAGCTTAGGGCGACAGGGGAAGTCTGAAGCTTTCTTT.